This T cell receptor (beta chain) was identified during a study of response to subunit inactivated influenza vaccine (dated by TCRdb to the late 2010s). In the study overall: Deep quantitative T cell receptor repertoire profiling was used in the study to track responses to a trivalent subunit inactivated influenza vaccine. The paper's findings and limits, for the study overall: The authors suggested that each seasonal influenza vaccination may recruit only a limited number of new T cells.

V drops 1 base and J drops 2 bases, leaving 12 bases in between. Including the terminal cysteine and phenylalanine, the CDR3 comprises 16 residues. The retained sequence is limited to the CDR3, 48 bases, with the frame set at the first base. The germline V gene (reference sequence) specifies SGHKS as CDR1 and YYEKEE as CDR2. A note on this clonotype: Its antigen is unknown. The sample holds no much larger clone one base away, and base qualities are not on file.

Library generation was performed with RT-PCR. TCRdb lists the instrument as Illumina HiSeq 2500. TCRdb ran its own pipeline on the public reads, namely fastp trimming at Q25 and MiXCR clone calling, and kept in-frame beta chains. Rows matching on CDR3 protein sequence are summarized as one entry with the most common DNA and genes. Here the sample has over 450,000 distinct CDR3 sequences; 10% to 15% occur a single time. Together, the top ten hold about an eighth of the sample. The meaning of the sample's time point label: approximately 40 days after influenza vaccine administration. The TCR comes from a man aged 50-60 years who received an inactivated influenza vaccine. Donor details come from another sample of the same person, matched by shared clones. The rearranged chain carries TRBV5-5 and TRBJ2-2, with the D gene call left open. Sample: PBMCs from blood, taken roughly 48 days after vaccination. CDR3 reads: CASSLYPARNTGELFF. The sequence in DNA is TGTGCCAGCAGCTTGTATCCGGCCAGAAACACCGGGGAGCTGTTTTTT.